Listed below are T cell receptor beta chains from one sample, sequenced in a study of cytomegalovirus exposure and HLA in healthy donors. Clones were read by immunoSEQ multiplex PCR, and TCRdb kept only the in-frame ones, dropping some. The sample contains some 130,000 clones, about 80% of which appear only once. The sequenced material came from PBMCs. The receptors derive from a human donor in good health. The CDR3 runs from the conserved cysteine through the conserved F or W. The D gene is left open where the match is weak. Not every row has a clone size; where given, it reads once, few, many or a size class.

J,D,size,V,DNA,CDR3
TRBJ2-2,TRBD2,.,TRBV5-6,TGTGCCAGCAGCTCCAGCGGGGGGGCGGAGTCCGGGGAGCTGTTTTTT,CASSSSGGAESGELFF
TRBJ1-5,.,few,TRBV4-2,TGTGCCAGCAGCCAAGTAGGGGTTATTAGCAATCAGCCCCAGCATTTT,CASSQVGVISNQPQHF
TRBJ1-5,TRBD1,once,TRBV19,TGTGCCAGTAGTATACTAGGACAGGGTAGGAATCAGCCCCAGCATTTT,CASSILGQGRNQPQHF
TRBJ1-2,TRBD1,.,TRBV4-2,TGTGCCAGCAGCCAAGATCTGGAGGGGGCCTATGGCTACACCTTC,CASSQDLEGAYGYTF
TRBJ2-7,TRBD2,.,TRBV9,TGTGCCAGCAGCGTAAGACCGGGACTAGATTTCTACGAGCAGTACTTC,CASSVRPGLDFYEQYF
TRBJ2-4,TRBD1,once,TRBV7-9,TGTGCCAGCAACCGAATACAGGGGACCAAAAACATTCAGTACTTC,CASNRIQGTKNIQYF
TRBJ2-5,TRBD2,.,TRBV4-1,TGCGCCAGCAGCCAAAGCGGGGGGGGCGTGTTTGTGACCCAGTACTTC,CASSQSGGGVFVTQYF
TRBJ1-1,TRBD1,.,TRBV6-5,TGTGCCAGCACGGGGACAGTGAACACTGAAGCTTTCTTT,CASTGTVNTEAFF
TRBJ1-2,TRBD1,few,TRBV27,TGTGCCAGCACCCAAGGGGGCGGCTATGGCTACACCTTC,CASTQGGGYGYTF
TRBJ2-3,.,.,TRBV7-6,TGTGCCAGCAGGAGGAGGGTCGGGGAAGATACGCAGTATTTT,CASRRRVGEDTQYF
TRBJ2-1,.,.,TRBV19,TGTGCCAATAGTATTCGGCAGGGGTCCTACAATGAGCAGTTCTTC,CANSIRQGSYNEQFF
TRBJ2-1,TRBD2,.,TRBV5-1,TGCGCCAGCAGCTTGTTCCCAGCGGGGGAATACAATGAGCAGTTCTTC,CASSLFPAGEYNEQFF
TRBJ1-1,.,.,TRBV7-2,TGTGCCAGCAGCTCCCAGGAGAACACTGAAGCTTTCTTT,CASSSQENTEAFF
TRBJ2-1,TRBD2,.,TRBV6-5,TGTGCCAGCAGTCGAGCGGGGGGGCCCTTAAATGAGCAGTTCTTC,CASSRAGGPLNEQFF
TRBJ1-4,.,.,TRBV18,TGTGCCAGCTCACCGAACCTTGAAAGGGGTGAAAAACTGTTTTTT,CASSPNLERGEKLFF
TRBJ2-3,.,.,TRBV11-2,TGTGCCAGCAGCTTAGGCCTAGACACAGATACGCAGTATTTT,CASSLGLDTDTQYF
TRBJ1-5,.,.,TRBV28,TGTGCCAGCAGTTCTCACTTGACAGCATTTAATCAGCCCCAGCATTTT,CASSSHLTAFNQPQHF
TRBJ2-3,.,.,TRBV27,TGTGCCAGCAGTTTCTGGGCGGGTAGCACAGATACGCAGTATTTT,CASSFWAGSTDTQYF
TRBJ1-2,TRBD1,.,TRBV27,TGTGCCAGCAGTCCCCGGCTGACAGGGGGTTTCTACTATGGCTACACCTTC,CASSPRLTGGFYYGYTF
TRBJ2-5,TRBD1,.,TRBV5-1,TGCGCCAGCAGCACGGGACAGACAGAGACCCAGTACTTC,CASSTGQTETQYF
TRBJ2-3,.,.,TRBV27,TGTGCCAGCAGTCCGGGATCCAACACAGATACGCAGTATTTT,CASSPGSNTDTQYF
TRBJ2-7,.,few,TRBV7-6,TGTGCCAGCAGCTTAGATGGCAAACCGTACGAGCAGTACTTC,CASSLDGKPYEQYF
TRBJ1-1,TRBD1,.,TRBV25-1,TGTGCCAGCAGTGAATATTTCGAGACAGGGACGAACACTGAAGCTTTCTTT,CASSEYFETGTNTEAFF
TRBJ1-2,.,.,TRBV4-1,TGCGCCAGCAGCCAACAACACCTTATCGACAGGAGATATGGCTACACCTTC,CASSQQHLIDRRYGYTF
TRBJ1-2,TRBD1,.,TRBV6-4,TGTGCCAGCAGTGACGGGACAGGGGGCGTCAGTGGCTACACCTTC,CASSDGTGGVSGYTF
TRBJ2-7,.,.,TRBV27,TGTGCCAGCAGTTCAATTACCAGGGCTACCTACGAGCAGTACTTC,CASSSITRATYEQYF
TRBJ2-1,.,.,TRBV9,TGTGCCAGCAGCGTAGCTCCTGTTTCAGCAGCCGGGCGGGGCGAGCAGTTCTTC,CASSVAPVSAAGRGEQFF
TRBJ2-7,TRBD2,.,TRBV7-9,TGTGCCAGCAGCTTAGGGGGGGGGTTGCCCTACGAGCAGTACTTC,CASSLGGGLPYEQYF
TRBJ2-1,TRBD2,.,TRBV7-2,TGTGCCAGCAGCAGTGCTAGCGGGTACAATGAGCAGTTCTTC,CASSSASGYNEQFF
TRBJ2-3,TRBD2,.,TRBV28,TGTGCCAGCAGTTTTCAGCGGGGGTACACAGATACGCAGTATTTT,CASSFQRGYTDTQYF
TRBJ1-4,.,.,TRBV7-2,TGTGCCAGCACGGGGGGAAGATATGAAAAACTGTTTTTT,CASTGGRYEKLFF
TRBJ1-1,.,.,TRBV7-8,TGTGCCAGCAGCTCCCGGCAGATGGGGGGCACTGAAGCTTTCTTT,CASSSRQMGGTEAFF
TRBJ1-4,.,.,TRBV25-1,TGTGCCAGCAGTGAATGGGGCCCCGAAAAACTGTTTTTT,CASSEWGPEKLFF
TRBJ2-5,.,.,TRBV19,TGTGCCAGTAAGGGGGAAACGGAGACCCAGTACTTC,CASKGETETQYF
TRBJ1-2,TRBD1,.,TRBV9,TGTGCCAGCAGCGTAGGGCTGGGGACAGGGAAAATGTATGGCTACACCTTC,CASSVGLGTGKMYGYTF
TRBJ2-3,.,.,TRBV5-4,TGTGCCAGCAGCTTGGGCAACAGGGCTATAGATACGCAGTATTTT,CASSLGNRAIDTQYF
TRBJ1-3,TRBD1,.,TRBV6-1,TGTGCCAGCAGCGGGGGGACAGGGTTAAGCACCATATATTTT,CASSGGTGLSTIYF
TRBJ2-1,.,few,TRBV7-3,TGTGCCAGCAGCTCAGAAGGGGTTCGAGGCGTTAATGAGCAGTTCTTC,CASSSEGVRGVNEQFF
TRBJ2-3,.,.,TRBV11-2,TGTGCCAGCAGCTTAGTCTTTTACGCCCGACAGTACACAGATACGCAGTATTTT,CASSLVFYARQYTDTQYF
TRBJ1-5,.,.,TRBV18,TGTGCCAGCTCACCTCAGGGGTTAGCAGGTCAGCCCCAGCATTTT,CASSPQGLAGQPQHF
TRBJ2-5,.,.,TRBV6-1,TGTGCCAGCAGTCTACCTAGCCCCCAAGAGACCCAGTACTTC,CASSLPSPQETQYF
TRBJ1-2,.,.,TRBV5-1,TGCGCCAGCAGCTTGAATTCCGGGAGCGAAAATGGCTACACCTTC,CASSLNSGSENGYTF
TRBJ2-7,.,.,TRBV6-5,TGTGCCAGCAGAAAAAGGGGTCTCCCATCCTACGAGCAGTACTTC,CASRKRGLPSYEQYF
TRBJ2-7,TRBD1,.,TRBV7-6,TGTGCCAGCAGCCCACGGACAGGGGAAACCTACGAGCAGTACTTC,CASSPRTGETYEQYF
TRBJ2-7,.,.,TRBV28,TGTGCCAGCAGTTTTGGTCACTCAAGCTCCTACGAGCAGTACTTC,CASSFGHSSSYEQYF
TRBJ1-2,.,once,TRBV6-1,TGTGCCAGCAGTGAAGTGGTGGGTGAGGCTAGGTCTAACTATGGCTACACCTTC,CASSEVVGEARSNYGYTF
TRBJ2-1,TRBD2,once,TRBV5-4,TGTGCCAGCAGCTGGAGACTAGCGGGGGCGGTGGATGAGCAGTTCTTC,CASSWRLAGAVDEQFF
TRBJ1-4,.,.,TRBV6-1,TGTGCCAGCAGTACTACACAGGGTTGGGGGGAAAAACTGTTTTTT,CASSTTQGWGEKLFF
TRBJ2-7,.,once,TRBV27,TGTGCCAGCAGTAAGTCGGACTTCCGAACACCTACCTACGAGCAGTACTTC,CASSKSDFRTPTYEQYF
TRBJ1-5,.,.,TRBV19,TGTGCCAGTAGTCGAGGTTTAATAGGAGGGATCGATAATCAGCCCCAGCATTTT,CASSRGLIGGIDNQPQHF
TRBJ2-7,.,once,TRBV6-6,TGTGCCAGCAGATCTCCGGGACTCACCCCCGACGAGCAGTACTTC,CASRSPGLTPDEQYF
TRBJ1-4,.,.,TRBV27,TGTGCCAGCAGTCCCCTAGGGGGTGGGGAACTGTTTTTT,CASSPLGGGELFF
TRBJ1-1,TRBD1,few,TRBV7-9,TGTGCCAGCAGCTTAGGAAACAGGGGTTGGACTGAAGCTTTCTTT,CASSLGNRGWTEAFF
TRBJ2-5,TRBD2,few,TRBV5-6,TGTGCCAGCAGCTTGCTGAGCGGGGAAGAGACCCAGTACTTC,CASSLLSGEETQYF
TRBJ1-1,.,.,TRBV18,TGTGCCAGCTCACTAGACATGAACACTGAAGCTTTCTTT,CASSLDMNTEAFF
TRBJ1-1,.,.,TRBV9,TGTGCCAGCAGCGTGGGCAGGGAGGGAAACACTGAAGCTTTCTTT,CASSVGREGNTEAFF
TRBJ1-2,.,.,TRBV5-8,TGTGCCAGCAGCTTGGGTTTTCTCTTAAACTATGGCTACACCTTC,CASSLGFLLNYGYTF
TRBJ2-7,.,.,TRBV5-6,TGTGCCAGCAGCCTTTCTCCTACCGCCGCCGAGCAGTACTTC,CASSLSPTAAEQYF